A single sample gave rise to the 26 T cell receptor beta chains below, sequenced in a study of CD8+ T cells in alopecia areata. Reverse transcription of extracted RNA yielded cDNA, which provided the sequencing template. Here immunoSEQ multiplex PCR was the method, and the copy in TCRdb shows in-frame clones only, minus some. The top ten hold about 10% of the sample, which has about 120,000 clones, roughly 50% seen once. Specimen: NKG2D-low CD8+ T cells sorted from blood. The receptors derive from a human donor with alopecia areata.

The chain uses TRBV4-1 and TRBJ1-2; D is unclear. This CDR3 is 15 amino acids long. Germline V lookup: CDR1 MGHRA, CDR2 YSYEKL. Trimming shortened V by 0 bases and J by 10 bases, and 18 bases separated the two germline ends. For the CDR3, the DNA is TGCGCCAGCAGCCAAGATATTGGATCTAGCCGCACCTACACCTTC. Amino acids: CASSQDIGSSRTYTF.

This clone has a handful of counts. The rearrangement uses TRBV29-1 and TRBJ2-3, with D hard to call. V lost 4 bases and J 0 bases, leaving 8 bases between the germline ends. The V gene's germline CDR1 is SQVTM and CDR2 ANQGSEA. This CDR3 spans 13 amino acids. The DNA for the CDR3 is TGCAGCGTTGTAATGGTTAGCACAGATACGCAGTATTTT. Translated: CSVVMVSTDTQYF.

There are a few counts of this clone. The identical CDR3 is also encoded by other nucleotide sequences in the sample. The chain has TRBV9 and TRBJ2-3, with no clear D. This CDR3 region has 13 residues. In germline, CDR1 is SGDLS, CDR2 YYNGEE. Trimming left V 0 bases short and J 1 base short, with 3 bases between. CDR3 protein: CASSVGGTDTQYF. CDR3 sequence (DNA): TGTGCCAGCAGCGTAGGAGGCACAGATACGCAGTATTTT.

This chain connects TRBV29-1 to TRBJ2-2, with D perhaps TRBD1 (6 bases). Per germline, CDR1 SQVTM and CDR2 ANQGSEA. The V end was cut by 6 bases, the J end by 6 bases, with 14 bases between. The CDR3 is 13 amino acids. The CDR3 region has the DNA TGCAGCGTCGCAGGGGTTGAAGCCGGGGAGCTGTTTTTT. This encodes CSVAGVEAGELFF.

The gene calls are TRBV30 and TRBJ2-6; perhaps D is TRBD1 or TRBD2 (5 bases each). The CDR3 contains 14 residues. Germline values: CDR1 GTSNPN, CDR2 SVGIG (reference sequence). V lost 5 bases and J lost 2, with 10 bases in between. The CDR3 nucleotides are TGTGCCTGGCATGGGGGAGCTGGGGCCAACGTCCTGACTTTC. Translated: CAWHGGAGANVLTF.

V usage is TRBV12-5 and J usage is TRBJ1-1; D possibly corresponds to TRBD1 (5 bases). CDR1 and CDR2 (germline): LGHNT, FRNRAP. V lost 6 bases and J 0 bases, leaving 8 bases between the germline ends. The CDR3 totals 13 residues. The CDR3 nucleotides read TGTGCTAGTGGGCAAGGGGTGAACACTGAAGCTTTCTTT. Translated, it gives CASGQGVNTEAFF.

CDR3 residues: CASSQFGFRAETQYF. Here the CDR3 DNA reads TGTGCCAGCAGCCAATTCGGTTTCAGGGCGGAGACCCAGTACTTC. V gene TRBV14 combines with J gene TRBJ2-5; tentatively, D is TRBD1 (5 bases). The germline V gene encodes CDR1 SGHDN and CDR2 FVKESK. The CDR3 contains 15 residues. The V end lost 2 bases, the J end lost 5 bases, and 15 bases lay between the germline ends. The full variable domain, with the rest looked up from reference TRBV14 and TRBJ2-5, is EAGVTQFPSHSVIEKGQTVTLRCDPISGHDNLYWYRRVMGKEIKFLLHFVKESKQDESGMPNNRFLAERTGGTYSTLKVQPAELEDSGVYFCASSQFGFRAETQYFGPGTRLLVL.

V usage is TRBV15 and J usage is TRBJ2-1; D possibly corresponds to TRBD2 (6 bases). V was pared by 2 bases and J by 4 bases, with 6 bases between. Per the germline V gene, CDR1 is LNHNV and CDR2 is YYDKDF (reference sequence). The CDR3 extends over 13 amino acids. As DNA, the CDR3 is TGTGCCACCAGCAGACTAGCGTACAATGAGCAGTTCTTC. Its translation is CATSRLAYNEQFF.

V usage is TRBV2 and J usage is TRBJ2-5; D perhaps matches TRBD1 (6 bases). The CDR3 runs 12 residues. Trimming removed 8 bases at V and 5 bases at J, with 12 bases between. Germline V gives CDR1 SNHLY, CDR2 FYNNEI. This CDR3 is CASLQGSETQYF. CDR3 in DNA: TGTGCCAGCCTACAGGGTAGTGAGACCCAGTACTTC.

The chain is built from TRBV25-1 and TRBJ2-7; D gene ambiguous. Trimming took 2 bases from V and 6 from J, leaving 8 bases between them. Germline values: CDR1 MGHDK, CDR2 SYGVNS. CDR3 length: 12 residues. CDR3 in amino acids: CASSEGWGEQYF. As DNA, the CDR3 is TGTGCCAGCAGTGAAGGCTGGGGCGAGCAGTACTTC.

The chain carries TRBV29-1 and TRBJ1-2, with D perhaps matching TRBD1 (5 bases). CDR3 size: 13 residues. Germline CDR1 reads SQVTM; CDR2 reads ANQGSEA. Trimming took off 5 bases at V and 4 bases at J, with 14 bases between the two ends. This CDR3 is CSVTPRGIYGYTF. The CDR3 DNA reads as TGCAGCGTTACCCCCCGGGGGATCTATGGCTACACCTTC.

This clone turned up a few times. This chain joins TRBV29-1 and TRBJ2-7; TRBD2 aligns across 8 bases. CDR1 and CDR2 (germline): SQVTM, ANQGSEA. Unmatched junction bases numbered 7, after V lost 6 bases and J lost 3 bases. The length of the CDR3 is 13 residues. The CDR3 sequence is CSVSGGTNYEQYF. In DNA, the CDR3 is TGCAGCGTGTCGGGGGGGACAAACTACGAGCAGTACTTC.

This clone was observed a handful of times. This rearrangement joins TRBV29-1 to TRBJ2-5; 12 bases line up with TRBD1. CDR1 is SQVTM and CDR2 is ANQGSEA in the germline V gene. The CDR3 has 13 amino acids. The CDR3 DNA reads as TGCAGTAAGGCCGGGACAGGGGGCGAGACCCAGTACTTC. This codes for CSKAGTGGETQYF.

The gene calls are TRBV29-1 and TRBJ2-3; D unresolved. The CDR3 loop spans 12 amino acids. V lost 3 bases and J lost 5, with 9 bases in between. Germline V gives CDR1 SQVTM, CDR2 ANQGSEA. The chain's CDR3 is CSVDGTGDTQYF. The CDR3 DNA sequence: TGCAGCGTTGATGGAACCGGAGATACGCAGTATTTT.

The CDR3 loop is CSVGTAWDSLRSEQYF. The CDR3 DNA follows: TGCAGCGTGGGAACGGCCTGGGACTCTTTAAGGAGCGAGCAGTACTTC. The rearrangement links TRBV29-1 to TRBJ2-7, with a tentative D call TRBD2 (6 bases). The CDR3 length is 16 residues. The V end lost 6 bases, the J end lost 6 bases, and 27 bases lay between the germline ends. Germline-derived CDR1 and CDR2 are SQVTM and ANQGSEA.

This chain links TRBV5-1 with TRBJ2-5, with TRBD1 matching over 7 bases. Germline V gives CDR1 SGHRS, CDR2 YFSETQ. The CDR3 sequence is 13 residues long. Trimming removed 4 bases from V and 5 bases from J; junction bases left unmatched: 5. CDR3 in amino acids: CASSGTAAETQYF. In nucleotides, the CDR3 is TGCGCCAGCAGCGGGACAGCGGCGGAGACCCAGTACTTC.

The gene calls are TRBV7-8 and TRBJ2-3; TRBD1 is a possible D gene (6 bases). V was clipped by 5 bases and J by 0 bases, with 12 bases between them. This CDR3 comprises 15 residues. Germline V gene lookup returns CDR1 SGHVS and CDR2 FQNEAQ. The CDR3 sequence: CASSPGTPSTDTQYF. The CDR3 DNA sequence: TGTGCCAGCAGCCCCGGGACACCTAGCACAGATACGCAGTATTTT.

Here the CDR3 DNA reads TGTGCCAGCAGCCACAACCAAGAGACCCAGTACTTC. It specifies CASSHNQETQYF. The V call is TRBV9, the J call TRBJ2-5, with no clear D. Per the germline V gene, CDR1 is SGDLS and CDR2 is YYNGEE. The CDR3 totals 12 residues. V was clipped by 4 bases and J by 0 bases, with 4 bases between them.

The V call is TRBV27, the J call TRBJ2-5; 8 positions match TRBD1. The CDR3 contains 14 residues. Germline CDR1 MNHEY, CDR2 SMNVEV (reference sequence). V dropped 5 bases and J dropped 7; count of bases not matched to a gene: 9. The CDR3 DNA reads as TGTGCCAGCAGTCTCGGACAGGGCACGGGGACCCAGTACTTC. Translation gives CASSLGQGTGTQYF.

The J gene is TRBJ2-7, the V gene TRBV7-2; D unclear. Deletions cut 5 bases from V and 7 bases from J, with 12 bases between. The CDR3 has 12 amino acids. Germline V gene data show CDR1 as SGHTA and CDR2 as FQGNSA. The CDR3 here is CASSLLSEEQYF. In DNA form, the CDR3 reads TGTGCCAGCAGCCTCCTGTCCGAGGAGCAGTACTTC.

CDR3: CAWSEGSGDEKLFF. The CDR3 nucleotides read TGTGCCTGGAGTGAGGGTTCGGGGGATGAAAAACTGTTTTTT. This sequence joins TRBV30 and TRBJ1-4, with a weak D call TRBD1 (5 bases). Germline V gene lookup returns CDR1 GTSNPN and CDR2 SVGIG (reference sequence). V was trimmed by 1 base and J by 6 bases, leaving 12 bases between them. This CDR3 has 14 residues.

The CDR3 DNA reads TGCGCCAGCACCCCAGGGGGTCCTGAAGCTTTCTTT. It specifies CASTPGGPEAFF. V gene TRBV5-1 combines with J gene TRBJ1-1; 7 nucleotides line up with TRBD1. The CDR3 covers 12 residues. V shed 6 bases and J 6 bases; nucleotides not matched to a gene: 5. Germline V gene data show CDR1 as SGHRS and CDR2 as YFSETQ.

This chain's CDR3 is CSVEDPQESGANVLTF. In DNA, the CDR3 is TGCAGCGTTGAAGATCCTCAGGAGTCTGGGGCCAACGTCCTGACTTTC. The V and J genes are TRBV29-1 and TRBJ2-6; D gene uncertain. V was trimmed by 0 bases and J by 1 base, leaving 10 bases between them. The CDR3 spans 16 residues. Germline CDR1 SQVTM, CDR2 ANQGSEA.

This chain connects TRBV2 to TRBJ2-5, with TRBD2 as a possible D gene (6 bases). The CDR3 is made up of 13 amino acids. Germline CDR1 reads SNHLY; CDR2 reads FYNNEI. V was trimmed by 7 bases and J by 1 base, leaving 10 bases between them. The CDR3 reads CASKKGGQETQYF. DNA of the CDR3: TGTGCCAGCAAAAAGGGAGGCCAAGAGACCCAGTACTTC.

The rearrangement links TRBV29-1 to TRBJ1-5; D not certain. V lost 6 bases to trimming and J lost 0 bases, with 9 bases between them. The germline CDR1 and CDR2 sequences are SQVTM and ANQGSEA. The CDR3 loop spans 13 amino acids. The CDR3 sequence is CSVGPNSNQPQHF. CDR3 bases: TGCAGCGTCGGACCAAATAGCAATCAGCCCCAGCATTTT.

This clone has more than one count but fewer than ten. The gene calls are TRBV30 and TRBJ2-7; 7 nucleotides align to TRBD2. The CDR3 is made up of 13 amino acids. Germline V gene lookup returns CDR1 GTSNPN and CDR2 SVGIG (reference sequence). The V segment lost 1 base and the J segment 4 bases; nucleotides outside the gene matches: 4. The CDR3 nucleotides read TGTGCCTGGAGTGAGGCTAGCGGATACGAGCAGTACTTC. Amino acid sequence: CAWSEASGYEQYF.